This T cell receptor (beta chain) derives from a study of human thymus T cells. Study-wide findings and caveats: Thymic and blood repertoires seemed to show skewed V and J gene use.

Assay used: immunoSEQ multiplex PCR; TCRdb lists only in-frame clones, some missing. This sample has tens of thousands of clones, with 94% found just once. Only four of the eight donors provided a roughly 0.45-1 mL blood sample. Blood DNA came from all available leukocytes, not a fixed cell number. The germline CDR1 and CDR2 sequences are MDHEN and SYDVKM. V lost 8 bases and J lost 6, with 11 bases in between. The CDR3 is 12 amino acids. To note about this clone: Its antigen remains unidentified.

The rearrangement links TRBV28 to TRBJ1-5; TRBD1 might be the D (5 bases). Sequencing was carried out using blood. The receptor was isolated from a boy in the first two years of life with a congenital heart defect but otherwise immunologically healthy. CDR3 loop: CASWPGAQPQHF. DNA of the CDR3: TGTGCCAGCTGGCCCGGGGCTCAGCCCCAGCATTTT.